The 27 T cell receptor beta chains presented below share a single source sample, sequenced in a study of shared clonotypes between healthy human individuals (dated by TCRdb to the early 2020s). Library method: the immunoSEQ multiplex PCR assay. Not all clones reach the TCRdb copy of this immuneACCESS table, which keeps in-frame sequences only. Checked studies attribute under half of the gap to unresolved V genes and leave the rest unexplained. Here the sample has around 990,000 clones; approximately 80% occur a single time. The ten largest clones capture 0.89% of the sample. The sequencing input was memory CD4+ T cells from PBMCs. Taken with the paper, the label for cell subset or site translates to: CD45RA-negative fraction. The receptors were sampled from a man between 18 and 35 years old in good health. Some clones in this sample may be carry-over from other donors' samples.

This sequence joins TRBV28 and TRBJ2-3; D is perhaps TRBD1 or TRBD2 (6 bases each). The CDR3 consists of 14 residues. Per the germline V gene, CDR1 is MDHEN and CDR2 is SYDVKM. The V end was cut by 5 bases, the J end by 5 bases, with 14 bases between. This CDR3 is CASSLRGVGDTQYF. The CDR3 DNA is TGTGCCAGCAGTCTTAGGGGGGTGGGAGATACGCAGTATTTT.

In the case of this clone: This may be a read error, as it is one base from a much larger clone. The CDR3 is CAGSQGSGGYTEAFF. CDR3 DNA sequence: TGCGCCGGCAGCCAGGGCTCGGGTGGGTACACTGAAGCTTTCTTT. The chain carries TRBV4-1 and TRBJ1-1; tentatively, D is TRBD1 (5 bases). The CDR3 is 15 residues long. In germline, CDR1 is MGHRA, CDR2 YSYEKL.

This sequence joins TRBV5-5 and TRBJ1-5; D gene uncertain. V was cut by 0 bases and J by 8 bases, with 9 bases left in between. CDR1 and CDR2 (germline): SGHKS, YYEKEE (reference sequence). The CDR3 runs 13 residues. As DNA, the CDR3 is TGTGCCAGCAGCTTGGGTGGGGATAAGCCCCAGCATTTT. Residues: CASSLGGDKPQHF.

This clone is a singleton in its sample. The chain couples TRBV6-6 to TRBJ2-1; TRBD1 matches 10 bases. This CDR3 is 15 amino acids long. The V gene end was trimmed by 6 bases and the J gene end by 4 bases; junction bases not matched to a gene: 6. Germline lookup yields CDR1 MNHNY and CDR2 SVGAGI (reference sequence). The CDR3: CASRDGTGEYNEQFF. The CDR3 DNA is TGTGCCAGCAGGGACGGGACAGGGGAGTACAATGAGCAGTTCTTC.

V is TRBV30 and J is TRBJ2-7, with 8 bases aligning to TRBD2. This CDR3 spans 15 amino acids. The junction had 7 bases not matched to a gene; V was cut back by 2 bases and J by 1 base. Germline V gene data show CDR1 as GTSNPN and CDR2 as SVGIG (reference sequence). The CDR3 protein is CAWSRLAGGSYEQYF. In DNA, the CDR3 is TGTGCCTGGAGTAGGCTGGCGGGAGGATCCTACGAGCAGTACTTC. The full variable domain, rest sourced from reference TRBV30 and TRBJ2-7, is SQTIHQWPATLVQPVGSPLSLECTVEGTSNPNLYWYRQAAGRGLQLLFYSVGIGQISSEVPQNLSASRPQDRQFILSSKKLLLSDSGFYLCAWSRLAGGSYEQYFGPGTRLTVT.

This clone was counted at least ten times. The rearrangement uses TRBV7-8 and TRBJ2-7, with D uncertain. Looked up from germline, CDR1 is SGHVS and CDR2 is FQNEAQ. The CDR3 totals 15 residues. Deletions cut 3 bases from V and 6 bases from J, with 18 bases between. CDR3 nucleotides: TGTGCCAGCAGCTTGGGGTCGAGGTCCTCCGGCGAGCAGTACTTC. It codes for CASSLGSRSSGEQYF.

The chain is built from TRBV10-2 and TRBJ1-1; D possibly corresponds to TRBD1 (6 bases). Trimming left V 1 base short and J 2 bases short, with 11 bases between. This CDR3 contains 15 residues. The germline V gene has CDR1 WSHSY and CDR2 SAAADI. CDR3 amino acids: CASSEFGGHNTEAFF. CDR3 coding DNA: TGCGCCAGCAGTGAGTTTGGGGGCCACAACACTGAAGCTTTCTTT.

V usage is TRBV2 and J usage is TRBJ2-5, with 8 bases that match TRBD1. CDR3 length: 14 amino acids. J lost 4 bases, V lost 4 bases, and 5 bases had no gene match. Per germline, CDR1 SNHLY and CDR2 FYNNEI. This CDR3 reads CASSAIQGGETQYF. DNA of the CDR3: TGTGCCAGCAGTGCCATACAGGGGGGAGAGACCCAGTACTTC.

The chain combines TRBV30 with TRBJ1-4; unclear D gene. CDR1 is GTSNPN and CDR2 is SVGIG in the germline V gene (reference sequence). The CDR3 runs to 14 residues. Trimming stripped 3 bases from V and 4 bases from J, with 12 bases between. CDR3 nucleotide sequence: TGTGCCTGGAGCCACGAGCAGCGTAATGAAAAACTGTTTTTT. Encoded protein: CAWSHEQRNEKLFF.

This clone has only one observation. The chain carries TRBV2 and TRBJ2-1, with 7 bases identical to TRBD2. After removal of 6 bases from V and 3 bases from J, the junction contained 5 bases not matched to a gene. Germline CDR1 reads SNHLY; CDR2 reads FYNNEI. This CDR3 is 14 amino acids long. In DNA form, the CDR3 reads TGTGCCAGCAGGAAGACTAGCAACTACAATGAGCAGTTCTTC. Protein: CASRKTSNYNEQFF.

The chain uses TRBV29-1 and TRBJ2-2; the match to TRBD1 covers 8 bases. This CDR3 has 15 amino acids. Unmatched junction bases numbered 7, after V lost 5 bases and J lost 2 bases. CDR1 SQVTM and CDR2 ANQGSEA come from the germline V gene. CDR3 coding DNA: TGCAGCGTTCGTGAAACAGGGGGAAACACCGGGGAGCTGTTTTTT. Protein product: CSVRETGGNTGELFF.

The chain joins TRBV9 to TRBJ1-2, with D possibly matching TRBD1 (5 bases). V lost 0 bases and J lost 8, with 17 bases in between. In germline, CDR1 is SGDLS, CDR2 YYNGEE. The CDR3 contains 15 residues. CDR3 loop: CASSVGIPGTGGYTF. CDR3 nucleotide sequence: TGTGCCAGCAGCGTAGGAATCCCAGGTACAGGCGGCTACACCTTC.

J is TRBJ2-1 and V is TRBV7-9; 7 bases fit TRBD1. With 4 bases clipped from V and 0 bases from J, the junction kept 9 bases outside the gene matches. The CDR3 loop spans 17 amino acids. Looked up from germline, CDR1 is SEHNR and CDR2 is FQNEAQ (reference sequence). CDR3 protein: CASSSRGQASSYNEQFF. In nucleotides, the CDR3 is TGTGCCAGCAGCTCCCGCGGACAGGCTAGCTCCTACAATGAGCAGTTCTTC.

Concerning this clone itself: In this CDR3 the conserved last residue, phenylalanine or tryptophan, is missing, so a read error is likely. Because the CDR3's place on the DNA is in doubt, the DNA is left out and the CDR3 is given as listed by TCRdb. V usage is TRBV29-1 and J usage is TRBJ1-1. The CDR3 totals 12 residues, both ends included. CDR1 and CDR2 from the germline V gene are SQVTM and ANQGSEA. The CDR3 reads CSVEVRGDSRSG.

The chain combines TRBV9 with TRBJ2-7; 7 nucleotides match TRBD1. The germline V gene encodes CDR1 SGDLS and CDR2 YYNGEE. The CDR3 is 14 amino acids. Trimming at V came to 1 base and at J to 2 bases, leaving 3 bases not matched to a gene. In nucleotides, the CDR3 is TGTGCCAGCAGCGTAACCGGGACAGCCTACGAGCAGTACTTC. Its protein product is CASSVTGTAYEQYF.

This rearrangement joins TRBV29-1 to TRBJ2-7; D might be TRBD1 (5 bases). The last part of the DNA fits TRBJ2-1 better; the J call may be wrong. Germline V gene lookup returns CDR1 SQVTM and CDR2 ANQGSEA. This CDR3 has 12 residues. The CDR3 nucleotides are TGCAGCGTTGATCAGGGTATATGGGAGCAGTTCTTC. It yields the protein CSVDQGIWEQFF.

This chain links TRBV6-1 with TRBJ1-5; D unresolved. Trimming cost V 2 bases and J 0 bases, with 23 bases left between them. The CDR3 length is 20 residues. CDR1 is MNHNS, CDR2 SASEGT, per germline. The CDR3 here is CASSELVLPPTKNSNQPQHF. For the CDR3, the DNA is TGTGCCAGCAGTGAATTGGTCTTGCCTCCCACGAAGAATAGCAATCAGCCCCAGCATTTT.

The J gene is TRBJ1-4, the V gene TRBV18, with 10 bases that match TRBD1. The trim removed 6 bases at V and 4 bases at J, leaving 8 bases unmatched. The CDR3 totals 16 residues. CDR1 and CDR2 (germline): KGHSH, LQKENI. The CDR3 nucleotides are TGTGCCAGCTCCGCGGGACAGGGGACCCTTAATGAAAAACTGTTTTTT. This encodes CASSAGQGTLNEKLFF.

In its sample, this clone was seen a few times. V gene TRBV10-3 combines with J gene TRBJ1-5; D is undetermined. Trimming pared 0 bases from V and 6 bases from J, leaving 6 bases between. Germline V lookup: CDR1 ENHRY, CDR2 SYGVKD. This CDR3 region has 13 residues. CDR3 amino acids: CAISESVGQPQHF. In DNA form, the CDR3 reads TGTGCCATCAGTGAGTCGGTCGGTCAGCCCCAGCATTTT.

The V gene is TRBV28, the J gene TRBJ2-7; D possibly corresponds to TRBD2 (5 bases). Germline V gene lookup returns CDR1 MDHEN and CDR2 SYDVKM. The CDR3 extends over 13 amino acids. Trimming left V 6 bases short and J 6 bases short, with 15 bases between. The CDR3 protein is CASSRGSGFEQYF. In DNA, the CDR3 is TGTGCCAGCAGCCGCGGTTCGGGGTTCGAGCAGTACTTC.

A word on this clone: This may come from a read error, since a much larger clone is one base off. The chain employs TRBV20-1 and TRBJ1-2, with no clear D. CDR3 length: 10 amino acids. The germline V gene has CDR1 DFQATT and CDR2 SNEGSKA (reference sequence). The CDR3 nucleotides are TGCAGTGCTAGAGAGGACGGCTGCACCTTC. Amino acid sequence: CSAREDGCTF.

The chain has TRBV9 and TRBJ2-1, with 7 bases identical to TRBD2. J gave up 6 bases and V 4 bases, and 13 bases lay outside the gene matches. The CDR3 is 16 amino acids. Germline loops: CDR1 SGDLS, CDR2 YYNGEE. Written as DNA, the CDR3 is TGTGCCAGCAGCCCCCGATCTAGCGGAATAGCCAATGAGCAGTTCTTC. Encoded protein: CASSPRSSGIANEQFF.

This chain connects TRBV30 to TRBJ2-7; no reliable D call. There are 14 residues in the CDR3. V shed 1 base and J shed 6 bases, with 16 bases lying between them. Germline V CDR1 and CDR2: GTSNPN, SVGIG (reference sequence). This chain's CDR3 is CAWSAPRPQAEQYF. CDR3 coding DNA: TGTGCCTGGAGTGCTCCCCGCCCTCAGGCCGAGCAGTACTTC. The variable domain in full, with the rest retrieved from reference TRBV30 and TRBJ2-7, is SQTIHQWPATLVQPVGSPLSLECTVEGTSNPNLYWYRQAAGRGLQLLFYSVGIGQISSEVPQNLSASRPQDRQFILSSKKLLLSDSGFYLCAWSAPRPQAEQYFGPGTRLTVT.

This rearrangement joins TRBV11-1 to TRBJ2-5; D assignment may be TRBD1 or TRBD2 (5 bases each). The germline V gene encodes CDR1 SGHAT and CDR2 FQDESV (reference sequence). Trimming left V 0 bases short and J 4 bases short, with 18 bases between. The CDR3 runs 17 residues. DNA for the CDR3: TGTGCCAGCAGCTTAGCTTGGATGGGGACGATGGCAGAGACCCAGTACTTC. Its protein product is CASSLAWMGTMAETQYF.

The chain is built from TRBV6-1 and TRBJ2-1; D possibly corresponds to TRBD2 (6 bases). The CDR3 extends over 13 amino acids. V lost 1 base to trimming and J lost 9 bases, with 10 bases between them. Germline CDR1 and CDR2: MNHNS and SASEGT. CDR3 nucleotide sequence: TGTGCCAGCAGTGAAGGTGGGGACTTTGAGCAGTTCTTC. It encodes CASSEGGDFEQFF.

This clone was detected once. V is TRBV4-1 and J is TRBJ2-3; D gene uncertain. The CDR3 consists of 13 residues. In germline, CDR1 is MGHRA, CDR2 YSYEKL. Trimming removed 2 bases from V and 0 bases from J, with 3 bases in between. Here the CDR3 reads CASSQLSTDTQYF. DNA of the CDR3: TGCGCCAGCAGCCAACTCAGCACAGATACGCAGTATTTT.

V is TRBV5-1 and J is TRBJ2-4; TRBD1 aligns across 10 bases. The V gene's germline CDR1 is SGHRS and CDR2 YFSETQ. CDR3 length: 16 amino acids. Unmatched junction bases numbered 11, after V lost 4 bases and J lost 7 bases. CDR3 residues: CASSVTGTGVGNIQYF. For the CDR3, the DNA is TGCGCCAGCAGCGTCACCGGGACAGGGGTAGGCAACATTCAGTACTTC.